Described below is a single TCR beta chain sequence and its context. Its target is unknown. It was with 60 Vbeta and 13 Jbeta primers that the PCR ran. Assay used: immunoSEQ multiplex PCR; TCRdb lists only in-frame clones, some missing. The sample contains approximately 180,000 clones, around 78% of which appear only once. The sample is drawn from a study of cytomegalovirus exposure and HLA in healthy donors. Study-level results: There were around 160 TCR beta chains listed as cytomegalovirus-associated. Accounts indicate the classifier identified cytomegalovirus status with strong specificity and sensitivity. The majority of CMV-associated TCR beta chains were reported as apparently HLA-restricted in a later analysis. Earlier analysis looked at TCR beta V segments, and most were productive about 87% or about 30% of the time.

The sequence derives from a woman between 45 and 65 years old in good health and CMV-seropositive. The specimen was PBMCs.

As DNA, the CDR3 is TGTGCCAGCAGCCCCATCCCGGGACAGGGCTACAATGAGCAGTTCTTC. Translation: CASSPIPGQGYNEQFF. The chain employs TRBV7-9 and TRBJ2-1; 9 bases align to TRBD1. The CDR3 is made up of 16 amino acids. Germline CDR1 and CDR2: SEHNR and FQNEAQ (reference sequence). After removal of 5 bases from V and 3 bases from J, the junction contained 8 bases not matched to a gene.